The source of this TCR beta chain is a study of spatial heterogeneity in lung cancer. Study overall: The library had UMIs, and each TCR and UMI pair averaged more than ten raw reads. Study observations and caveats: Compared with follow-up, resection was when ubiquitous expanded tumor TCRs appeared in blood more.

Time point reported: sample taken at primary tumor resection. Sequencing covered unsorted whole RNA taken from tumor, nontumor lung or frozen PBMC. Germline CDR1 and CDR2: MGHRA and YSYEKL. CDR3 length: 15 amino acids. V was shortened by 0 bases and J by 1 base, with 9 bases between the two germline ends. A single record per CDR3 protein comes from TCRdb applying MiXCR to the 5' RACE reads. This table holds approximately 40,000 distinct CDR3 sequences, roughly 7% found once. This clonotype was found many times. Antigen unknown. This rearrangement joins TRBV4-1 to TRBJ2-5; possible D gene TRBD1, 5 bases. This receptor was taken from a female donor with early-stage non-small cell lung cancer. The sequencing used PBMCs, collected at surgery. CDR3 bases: TGCGCCAGCAGCCAAGATAAAGGGGTCCAAGAGACCCAGTACTTC. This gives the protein CASSQDKGVQETQYF.